Below are 2 T cell receptor beta chains sequenced from a single sample in a study of blood T cell repertoires in COVID-19. Here immunoSEQ multiplex PCR was the method, and the copy in TCRdb shows in-frame clones only, minus some. The sample has 130,000 to 150,000 clones, 70% to 90% seen once. Sequenced input: peripheral blood. Source of these receptors: a woman in her thirties or forties with active or convalescent COVID-19.

This chain joins TRBV27 and TRBJ1-5; tentative D call: TRBD1 (6 bases). Trimming removed 5 bases from V and 1 base from J, with 12 bases in between. Looked up from germline, CDR1 is MNHEY and CDR2 is SMNVEV (reference sequence). The CDR3 is 15 residues long. CDR3: CASSQGQTSNQPQHF. The CDR3 DNA follows: TGTGCCAGCAGTCAGGGACAAACAAGCAATCAGCCCCAGCATTTT.

The chain combines TRBV7-2 with TRBJ2-5; D ambiguous. The CDR3 contains 12 residues. With 3 bases removed from V and 4 bases from J, the gap between germline ends came to 6 bases. CDR1 and CDR2 from the germline V gene are SGHTA and FQGNSA. Here the CDR3 reads CASSLQVETQYF. In DNA, the CDR3 is TGTGCCAGCAGCTTGCAGGTAGAGACCCAGTACTTC.